This TCR beta chain was sequenced for a study of T cell changes during pregnancy in multiple sclerosis. Trimming cost V 6 bases and J 5 bases; bases outside gene matches: 4. The CDR3 sequence is 14 residues long. Per the germline V gene, CDR1 is MNHEY and CDR2 is SVGAGI. The assay was immunoSEQ multiplex PCR, and TCRdb's table has in-frame clones only and misses some. The sample yields roughly 28,000 clones, roughly 92% seen once. The sequence derives from a female donor with multiple sclerosis, enrolled in a pregnancy study. The specimen was CD8+ T cells from peripheral blood mononuclear cells, collected before pregnancy. The genes are TRBV6-5 and TRBJ1-4; 9 bases map to TRBD1. The CDR3 nucleotides are TGTGCCAGCAGCGCGACAGGGGGGAATGAAAAACTGTTTTTT. Amino acid sequence: CASSATGGNEKLFF.